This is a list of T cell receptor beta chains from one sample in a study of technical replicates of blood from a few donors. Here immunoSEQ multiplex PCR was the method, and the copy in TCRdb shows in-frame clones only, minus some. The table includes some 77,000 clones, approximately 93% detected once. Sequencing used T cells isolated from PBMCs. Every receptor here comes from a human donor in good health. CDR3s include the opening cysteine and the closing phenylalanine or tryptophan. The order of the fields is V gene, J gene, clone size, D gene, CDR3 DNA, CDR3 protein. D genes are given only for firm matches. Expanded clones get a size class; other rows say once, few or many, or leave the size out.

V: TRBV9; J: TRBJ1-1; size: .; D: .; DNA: TGTGCCAGCAGCGTGTCGGGGTTAAGCACTGAAGCTTTCTTT; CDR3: CASSVSGLSTEAFF
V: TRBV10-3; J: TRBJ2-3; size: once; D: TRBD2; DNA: TGTGCCATCAGTGAGGTCGGGGGAGGGAATACAGATACGCAGTATTTT; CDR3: CAISEVGGGNTDTQYF
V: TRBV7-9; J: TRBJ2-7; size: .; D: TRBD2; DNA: TGTGCCAGCAGCTTAGGTTTAGCGGGACCCTACGAGCAGTACTTC; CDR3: CASSLGLAGPYEQYF
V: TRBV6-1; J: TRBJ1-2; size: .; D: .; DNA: TGTGCCAGCAGACCGGGTCACAACTATGGCTACACCTTC; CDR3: CASRPGHNYGYTF
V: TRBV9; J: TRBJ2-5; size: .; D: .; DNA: TGTGCCAGCAGCGTATCCACTACACAAGAGACCCAGTACTTC; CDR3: CASSVSTTQETQYF
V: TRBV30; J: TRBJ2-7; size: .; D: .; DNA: TGTGCCGTAAGCCTGGCGGGATCCTACGAGCAGTACTTC; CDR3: CAVSLAGSYEQYF
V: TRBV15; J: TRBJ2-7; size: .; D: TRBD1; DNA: TGTGCCACCAGCAGAGACCCGGGACAGGGGGCGAACGAGCAGTACTTC; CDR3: CATSRDPGQGANEQYF
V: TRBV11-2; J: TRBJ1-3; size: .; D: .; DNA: TGTGCCAGCAGCTTAGACTTCTTTTCTGGAAACACCATATATTTT; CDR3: CASSLDFFSGNTIYF
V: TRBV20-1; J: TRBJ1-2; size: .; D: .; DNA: TGCAGTGCTCTACACAGCGGTGGCTACACCTTC; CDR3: CSALHSGGYTF
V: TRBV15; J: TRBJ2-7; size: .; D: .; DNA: TGTGCCACCAGCAGAGATCCAGGGGAGTCCTCCTACGAGCAGTACTTC; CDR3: CATSRDPGESSYEQYF
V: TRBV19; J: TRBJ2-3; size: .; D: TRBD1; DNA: TGTGCCAGTAGCACGGGACAGGGCCCAGATACGCAGTATTTT; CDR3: CASSTGQGPDTQYF
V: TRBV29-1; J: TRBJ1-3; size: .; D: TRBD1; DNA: TGCAGCGTCTCGCCGGGACAGAGCCTTTCAAGGATATATTTT; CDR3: CSVSPGQSLSRIYF
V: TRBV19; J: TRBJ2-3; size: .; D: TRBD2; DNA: TGTGCCAGTAGTATAGGACTAGCGGCAGATACGCAGTATTTT; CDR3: CASSIGLAADTQYF
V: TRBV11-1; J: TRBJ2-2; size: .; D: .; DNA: TGTGCCAGCAGCCCTAGACTGATACCGAACACCGGGGAGCTGTTTTTT; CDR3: CASSPRLIPNTGELFF
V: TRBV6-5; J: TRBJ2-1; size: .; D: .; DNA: TGTGCCAGCAGACCCCAGGAATACAATGAGCAGTTCTTC; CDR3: CASRPQEYNEQFF
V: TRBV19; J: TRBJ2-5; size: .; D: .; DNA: TGTGCCAGTAGTCCTTCAGGGCTAGGCGAGACCCAGTACTTC; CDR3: CASSPSGLGETQYF
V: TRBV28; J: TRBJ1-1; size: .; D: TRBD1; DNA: TGTGCCAGCAGTTTTCTCCGTCTGGGACAGGGGAAGGGTGAAGCTTTCTTT; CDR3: CASSFLRLGQGKGEAFF
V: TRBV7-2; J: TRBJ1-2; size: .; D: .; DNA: TGTGCCAGCAGCGGAGACAGGTTCTATGGCTACACCTTC; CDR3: CASSGDRFYGYTF
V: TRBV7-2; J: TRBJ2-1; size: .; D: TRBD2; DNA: TGTGCCAGCAGCTTGAGCGGGACCTACAATGAGCAGTTCTTC; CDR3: CASSLSGTYNEQFF
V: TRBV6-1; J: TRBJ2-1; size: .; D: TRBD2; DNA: TGTGCCACGACGGTAGCGGGAGGAAATGAGCAGTTCTTC; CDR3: CATTVAGGNEQFF
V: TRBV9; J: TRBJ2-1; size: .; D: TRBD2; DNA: TGTGCCAGCAGCCCAACCGGGACTAGTGGCTACAATGAGCAGTTCTTC; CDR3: CASSPTGTSGYNEQFF
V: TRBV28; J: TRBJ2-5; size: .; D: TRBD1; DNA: TGTGCCAGCAGCCTTCCGGGACAGGGTGGGGAGACCCAGTACTTC; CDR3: CASSLPGQGGETQYF
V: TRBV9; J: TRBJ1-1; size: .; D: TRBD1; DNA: TGTGCCAGCAGTGAGACAGGGAAAGACACTGAAGCTTTCTTT; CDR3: CASSETGKDTEAFF
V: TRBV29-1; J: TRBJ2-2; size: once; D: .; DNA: TGCAGCGTTGAAGGCGGCCTTTTCGGGGAGCTGTTTTTT; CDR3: CSVEGGLFGELFF
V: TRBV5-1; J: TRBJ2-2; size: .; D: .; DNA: TGCGCCAGCAGCCTCAATTTGCAGGAACGAGTCACCGGGGAGCTGTTTTTT; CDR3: CASSLNLQERVTGELFF
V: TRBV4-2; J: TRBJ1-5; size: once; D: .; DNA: TGTGCCAGCAGCCAAGCAGGAACTCCTTCTCCTCAGCCCCAGCATTTT; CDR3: CASSQAGTPSPQPQHF
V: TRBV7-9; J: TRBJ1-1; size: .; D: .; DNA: TGTGCCTTATCGCGAGTAACTGAAGCTTTCTTT; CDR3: CALSRVTEAFF
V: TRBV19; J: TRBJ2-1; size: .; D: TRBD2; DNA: TGTGCCAGTAGTATAGATCCGGGACTAGCCTACCACAATGAGCAGTTCTTC; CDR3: CASSIDPGLAYHNEQFF
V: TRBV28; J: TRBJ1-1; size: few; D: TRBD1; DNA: TGTGCCAGCAGTCTTAGACAGGGTGGGGCTGAAGCTTTCTTT; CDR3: CASSLRQGGAEAFF
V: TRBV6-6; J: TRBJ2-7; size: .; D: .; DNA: TGTGCCAGCAGCTTAGCGCACTCCTACGAGCAGTACTTC; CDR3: CASSLAHSYEQYF
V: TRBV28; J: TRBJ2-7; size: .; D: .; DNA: TGTGCCAGCAGTTCCTTACGGGGTCGCTACGAGCAGTACTTC; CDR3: CASSSLRGRYEQYF
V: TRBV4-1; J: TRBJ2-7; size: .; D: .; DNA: TGCGCCAGCAGCCAAGGGCAGGCCTCCTACGAGCAGTACTTC; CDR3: CASSQGQASYEQYF
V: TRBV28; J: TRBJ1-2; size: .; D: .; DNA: TGTGCCAGCAGTACAGGGAGAAGCTACACCTTC; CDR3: CASSTGRSYTF
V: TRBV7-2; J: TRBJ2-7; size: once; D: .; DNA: TGTGCCAGCAGTTCCCCGGGAACAGCCTCCTACGAGCAGTACTTC; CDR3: CASSSPGTASYEQYF
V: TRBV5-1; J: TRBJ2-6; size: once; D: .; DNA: TGCGCCAGCAGCCGTGGGGCCAACGTCCTGACTTTC; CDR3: CASSRGANVLTF
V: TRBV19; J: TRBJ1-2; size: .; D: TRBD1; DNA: TGTGCCAGTAGGACAGGGTACGATGGGGGCTACACCTTC; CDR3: CASRTGYDGGYTF
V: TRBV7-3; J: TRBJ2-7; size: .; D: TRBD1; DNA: TGTGCCAGCAGCCCAGGGACAGGGACCTACGAGCAGTACTTC; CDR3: CASSPGTGTYEQYF
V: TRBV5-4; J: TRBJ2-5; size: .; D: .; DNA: TGTGCCAGCAGCTTGTTCAGCGCAGGGGAGACCCAGTACTTC; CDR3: CASSLFSAGETQYF
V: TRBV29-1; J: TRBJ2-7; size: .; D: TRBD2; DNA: TGCAGCGTTGATATGGGGACTAGCGGGTGGTACGAGCAGTACTTC; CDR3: CSVDMGTSGWYEQYF
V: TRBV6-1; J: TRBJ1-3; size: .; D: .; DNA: TGTGCCAGCAGGGAGGGGATATTTGGAAACACCATATATTTT; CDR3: CASREGIFGNTIYF
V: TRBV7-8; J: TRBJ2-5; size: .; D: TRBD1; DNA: TGTGCCAGCAGCTTTCCGGGACAGGGCAGAGAGACCCAGTACTTC; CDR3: CASSFPGQGRETQYF